The 31 T cell receptor beta chains below were found in one sample sequenced in a study of T cells in Graves' hyperthyroidism and ophthalmopathy. The TCR beta CDR3 regions underwent amplification using RNA transcripts as the source. HTBI primers were the set used in a first-round RT-PCR of the TCR CDR3. TCRdb called the multiplex PCR reads again in MiXCR, with one record for every CDR3 protein. The sample consists of around 450,000 distinct CDR3 sequences, 15% to 17% of them appearing once. Source material: blood. These receptor sequences come from a young woman with Graves' hyperthyroidism.

This clonotype appeared a few times. The rearrangement joins TRBV29-1 to TRBJ1-4; D gene ambiguous. Trimming shortened V by 7 bases and J by 0 bases, and 6 bases separated the two germline ends. Germline V gene data show CDR1 as SQVTM and CDR2 as ANQGSEA. This CDR3 is built from 12 residues. The chain's CDR3 is CSASPTNEKLFF. DNA for the CDR3: TGCAGCGCGAGCCCAACTAATGAAAAACTGTTTTTT.

This clonotype was counted a single time. The chain has TRBV15 and TRBJ1-1; D gene uncertain. The CDR3 consists of 14 residues. V lost 1 base, J lost 1 base, and 7 bases lay in between. The germline CDR1 and CDR2 sequences are LNHNV and YYDKDF (reference sequence). This CDR3 is CATSRVVENTEAFF. The CDR3 nucleotides are TGTGCCACCAGCAGAGTAGTAGAGAACACTGAAGCTTTCTTT.

This clonotype was picked up many times. The rearrangement uses TRBV20-1 and TRBJ2-7, with D possibly being TRBD1 (5 bases). V gave up 3 bases and J gave up 1 base, with 16 bases separating them. Germline V CDR1 and CDR2: DFQATT, SNEGSKA (reference sequence). CDR3 length: 15 amino acids. The CDR3 loop is CSAREKSKGSYEQYF. The CDR3 DNA is TGCAGTGCTAGGGAGAAAAGCAAGGGGTCCTACGAGCAGTACTTC.

This clonotype was detected ten times or more. The J gene is TRBJ1-2, the V gene TRBV7-2; 7 nucleotides agree with TRBD1. Germline CDR1 is SGHTA and CDR2 is FQGNSA. CDR3 length: 15 amino acids. V trimming: 1 base; J trimming: 4 bases; junction bases outside the gene matches: 6. CDR3 in amino acids: CASSLVSEGAYGYTF. CDR3 in DNA: TGTGCCAGCAGCTTAGTTTCGGAGGGGGCCTATGGCTACACCTTC.

This clonotype was seen at least ten times. The chain links TRBV20-1 to TRBJ2-7; D is perhaps TRBD1 (6 bases). From germline, CDR1 is DFQATT and CDR2 SNEGSKA (reference sequence). The CDR3 has 18 amino acids. Trimming cost V 5 bases and J 1 base, with 27 bases left between them. CDR3 amino acids: CSARTEIINSRRSYEQYF. In nucleotides, the CDR3 is TGCAGTGCTCGGACAGAGATCATCAACTCAAGGCGTTCCTACGAGCAGTACTTC.

Only a few counts were recorded for this clonotype. This chain links TRBV7-9 with TRBJ2-7; D might be TRBD2 (6 bases). V lost 10 bases and J 1 base, leaving 14 bases between the germline ends. The CDR3 has 13 amino acids. CDR1 and CDR2 from the germline V gene are SEHNR and FQNEAQ (reference sequence). CDR3 nucleotides: TGTGCCACCAGACTAGGCAGTTCCTACGAGCAGTACTTC. Amino acid sequence: CATRLGSSYEQYF.

The V and J genes are TRBV6-5 and TRBJ2-1; TRBD2 is a possible D gene (6 bases). The germline V gene encodes CDR1 MNHEY and CDR2 SVGAGI. V was shortened by 0 bases and J by 0 bases, with 12 bases between the two germline ends. This CDR3 region has 17 residues. The CDR3 DNA sequence: TGTGCCAGCAGTTACTCGCGGGGCCCAAGCTCCTACAATGAGCAGTTCTTC. It is translated as CASSYSRGPSSYNEQFF.

This clonotype was counted many times. The chain combines TRBV3-1 with TRBJ2-1; D gene unclear. Trimming shortened V by 4 bases and J by 5 bases, and 15 bases separated the two germline ends. The germline V gene encodes CDR1 LGHDT and CDR2 YNNKEL (reference sequence). The CDR3 runs to 15 residues. The CDR3 region is CASSLRHSSHNEQFF. Written as DNA, the CDR3 is TGTGCCAGCAGCCTGAGACACTCGTCCCACAATGAGCAGTTCTTC.

This clonotype was seen repeatedly, ten times or more. The V gene is TRBV4-1, the J gene TRBJ2-5; TRBD2 matches 12 bases. Germline assignment: CDR1 MGHRA and CDR2 YSYEKL. V dropped 4 bases and J dropped 5; count of bases not matched to a gene: 5. The CDR3 is 15 residues long. CDR3 in amino acids: CASSLTGTSGETQYF. The CDR3, as DNA: TGCGCCAGCAGCCTAACCGGGACTAGCGGGGAGACCCAGTACTTC.

This clonotype was found many times. The chain joins TRBV20-1 to TRBJ1-1; D is unresolved. The CDR3 contains 12 residues. Germline lookup yields CDR1 DFQATT and CDR2 SNEGSKA (reference sequence). V was clipped by 0 bases and J by 11 bases, with 13 bases between them. For the CDR3, the DNA is TGCAGTGCTAGAGATACCGGAGGCGAGGCTTTCTTT. It codes for CSARDTGGEAFF.

At least ten counts were recorded for this clonotype. The rearrangement joins TRBV6-2 or TRBV6-3 to TRBJ1-1; tentative D call: TRBD1 (5 bases). The CDR3 loop spans 15 amino acids. Per the germline V gene, CDR1 is MNHEY and CDR2 is SVGEGT. V was pared by 2 bases and J by 0 bases, with 10 bases between. The CDR3 region has the DNA TGTGCCAGCAGTTACCGGCGGGGACTGAACACTGAAGCTTTCTTT. Protein: CASSYRRGLNTEAFF.

The J gene is TRBJ2-3, the V gene TRBV24-1; 7 bases are a match to TRBD2. CDR3 length equals 16 residues. V was clipped by 4 bases and J by 4 bases; unmatched bases: 10. Germline CDR1 KGHDR, CDR2 SFDVKD. Here the CDR3 reads CATSEGLRGESDTQYF. CDR3 nucleotide sequence: TGTGCCACCAGTGAGGGCCTCCGGGGGGAGTCAGATACGCAGTATTTT.

This clonotype was seen ten or more times. The chain employs TRBV19 and TRBJ1-1; a possible D gene is TRBD1 (5 bases). V shed 5 bases and J shed 4 bases, with 17 bases lying between them. Germline-derived CDR1 and CDR2 are LNHDA and SQIVND (reference sequence). The CDR3 spans 15 residues. CDR3 protein: CASSLRDATGTEAFF. CDR3 DNA: TGTGCCAGTAGTCTCCGGGACGCAACCGGCACTGAAGCTTTCTTT.

This clonotype occurred a few times. The V gene is TRBV12-3 or TRBV12-4, the J gene TRBJ2-1; D gene unclear. The CDR3 totals 14 residues. V shed 11 bases and J shed 3 bases, with 17 bases lying between them. The CDR3 DNA sequence: TGTGCCTCCCGTGGCCAGAGCGACTACAATGAGCAGTTCTTC. Protein product: CASRGQSDYNEQFF.

This clonotype was counted many times. The rearrangement joins TRBV5-5 to TRBJ1-1, with 11 bases lining up with TRBD1. This CDR3 has 16 residues. Trimming took 4 bases from V and 4 from J; bases not matched to a gene: 9. In germline, CDR1 is SGHKS, CDR2 YYEKEE (reference sequence). The CDR3 DNA is TGTGCCAGCAGCCCTGGTGGACAGGGGGCAGGCACTGAAGCTTTCTTT. It is translated as CASSPGGQGAGTEAFF.

This sequence joins TRBV19 and TRBJ2-7; TRBD2 aligns across 7 bases. The CDR3 has 15 amino acids. In germline, CDR1 is LNHDA, CDR2 SQIVND (reference sequence). Trimming took 9 bases from V and 0 from J; bases not matched to a gene: 11. For the CDR3, the DNA is TGTGCCAGCGCCCGTGGGAGGGCACTCTCCTACGAGCAGTACTTC. Translating it yields CASARGRALSYEQYF.

Here the CDR3 DNA reads TGTGCCAGCTCACCACCCCCCGGACAAGAAGCTTTCTTT. Translated, it gives CASSPPPGQEAFF. The rearrangement joins TRBV18 to TRBJ1-1, with D perhaps TRBD1 (5 bases). This CDR3 has 13 residues. Per the germline V gene, CDR1 is KGHSH and CDR2 is LQKENI. Trimming took 0 bases from V and 8 from J, leaving 10 bases between them. Using reference TRBV18 and TRBJ1-1 for the parts outside the CDR3, the full variable domain is NAGVMQNPRHLVRRRGQEARLRCSPMKGHSHVYWYRQLPEEGLKFMVYLQKENIIDESGMPKERFSAEFPKEGPSILRIQQVVRGDSAAYFCASSPPPGQEAFFGQGTRLTVV.

This clonotype was seen ten or more times. The V and J genes are TRBV12-3 or TRBV12-4 and TRBJ1-5, with D perhaps TRBD1 (5 bases). The V gene lost 8 bases and the J gene lost 4 bases, with 18 bases spanning the gap. This CDR3 region has 15 residues. In nucleotides, the CDR3 is TGTGCCAGCCGTACCCGGGGGGGGGGTAATCAGCCCCAGCATTTT. Translation: CASRTRGGGNQPQHF.

The chain joins TRBV20-1 to TRBJ2-3; 7 bases line up with TRBD2. Trimming took 3 bases from V and 5 from J; bases not matched to a gene: 2. The length of the CDR3 is 12 residues. Germline CDR1 reads DFQATT; CDR2 reads SNEGSKA (reference sequence). Here the CDR3 reads CSASWGGDTQYF. DNA for the CDR3: TGCAGTGCTAGCTGGGGGGGAGATACGCAGTATTTT.

This clonotype was found a few times. V and J are TRBV10-3 and TRBJ2-4; 9 nucleotides line up with TRBD1. Germline CDR1 reads ENHRY; CDR2 reads SYGVKD. CDR3 length: 15 residues. J gave up 0 bases and V 6 bases, and 3 bases lay outside the gene matches. CDR3 sequence (DNA): TGTGCCATCAGCGGGACAGGGACAGCCAAAAACATTCAGTACTTC. It yields the protein CAISGTGTAKNIQYF.

This chain connects TRBV7-9 to TRBJ2-1; D is perhaps TRBD2 (7 bases). Trimming pared 4 bases from V and 0 bases from J, leaving 16 bases between. This CDR3 region has 17 residues. Per germline, CDR1 SEHNR and CDR2 FQNEAQ (reference sequence). The CDR3 is CASSSLERGGSYNEQFF. In DNA, the CDR3 is TGTGCCAGCAGCTCACTCGAAAGGGGGGGCTCCTACAATGAGCAGTTCTTC.

This clonotype was found a few times. The chain joins TRBV28 to TRBJ2-6, with TRBD1 matching 7 bases. J lost 2 bases, V lost 1 base, and 14 bases had no gene match. The CDR3 contains 20 residues. The germline gives CDR1 MDHEN, CDR2 SYDVKM. The CDR3, as DNA: TGTGCCAGCAGTTTATTAACGTTTCGGACGACAGGGACTGGGGCCAACGTCCTGACTTTC. It encodes CASSLLTFRTTGTGANVLTF.

At least ten counts were recorded for this clonotype. This chain links TRBV7-2 with TRBJ2-5; no definite D call. V was trimmed by 2 bases and J by 0 bases, leaving 4 bases between them. This CDR3 contains 13 residues. Germline V gene lookup returns CDR1 SGHTA and CDR2 FQGNSA. CDR3 coding DNA: TGTGCCAGCAGCTTATGGGACCAAGAGACCCAGTACTTC. Encoded protein: CASSLWDQETQYF.

The chain combines TRBV7-9 with TRBJ2-1, with D tentatively TRBD1 or TRBD2 (5 bases each). The V end lost 2 bases, the J end lost 5 bases, and 10 bases lay between the germline ends. Germline V CDR1 and CDR2: SEHNR, FQNEAQ (reference sequence). The CDR3 extends over 14 amino acids. The CDR3 DNA reads as TGTGCCAGCAGCTTAATAGGGACGGACAATGAGCAGTTCTTC. Translated, it gives CASSLIGTDNEQFF.

This clonotype has ten or more counts. The chain carries TRBV20-1 and TRBJ2-1; 9 nucleotides match TRBD2. The CDR3 contains 16 residues. The junction had 10 bases not matched to a gene; V was cut back by 6 bases and J by 1 base. CDR1 is DFQATT, CDR2 SNEGSKA, per germline (reference sequence). The CDR3 sequence: CSAPSRAGGSYNEQFF. DNA of the CDR3: TGCAGTGCGCCCTCTAGAGCGGGAGGTTCCTACAATGAGCAGTTCTTC.

This clonotype appeared a few times. The chain couples TRBV4-1 to TRBJ2-7; 7 bases align to TRBD2. J lost 5 bases, V lost 1 base, and 17 bases had no gene match. Germline assignment: CDR1 MGHRA and CDR2 YSYEKL. This CDR3 has 18 amino acids. The chain's CDR3 is CASSQGVMMTFGTNEQYF. CDR3 DNA: TGCGCCAGCAGCCAAGGAGTCATGATGACCTTTGGGACTAACGAGCAGTACTTC.

This clonotype was found a few times. This chain joins TRBV3-1 and TRBJ2-1; 9 bases fit TRBD2. Germline V gene data show CDR1 as LGHDT and CDR2 as YNNKEL (reference sequence). The junction had 6 bases not matched to a gene; V was cut back by 4 bases and J by 5 bases. The length of the CDR3 is 15 residues. DNA for the CDR3: TGTGCCAGCAGCCCTAAGCGGGGGGTTGACAATGAGCAGTTCTTC. It codes for CASSPKRGVDNEQFF.

This clonotype was picked up many times. The chain combines TRBV28 with TRBJ2-6; D tentatively fits TRBD1 or TRBD2 (5 bases each). Between the trimmed V and J ends, which lost 6 bases and 1 base, there was a span of 10 bases. The CDR3 runs 15 residues. Per the germline V gene, CDR1 is MDHEN and CDR2 is SYDVKM. The CDR3 DNA sequence: TGTGCCAGCAGAGGGGACGGATCTGGGGCCAACGTCCTGACTTTC. Translation: CASRGDGSGANVLTF.

This clonotype was seen ten or more times. The chain has TRBV28 and TRBJ2-3, with 10 nucleotides matching TRBD1. This CDR3 spans 13 amino acids. The V segment lost 7 bases and the J segment 3 bases; nucleotides outside the gene matches: 1. Germline V gene sequence: CDR1 MDHEN, CDR2 SYDVKM. CDR3 DNA: TGTGCCAGCACGGGACAGGGGACAGATACGCAGTATTTT. It encodes CASTGQGTDTQYF. Full variable domain (remainder filled in from reference TRBV28 and TRBJ2-3): DVKVTQSSRYLVKRTGEKVFLECVQDMDHENMFWYRQDPGLGLRLIYFSYDVKMKEKGDIPEGYSVSREKKERFSLILESASTNQTSMYLCASTGQGTDTQYFGPGTRLTVL.

The chain recombines TRBV7-6 with TRBJ1-5; perhaps TRBD1 as D (5 bases). CDR1 SGHVS and CDR2 FNYEAQ come from the germline V gene. This CDR3 spans 14 amino acids. Deletions cut 3 bases from V and 3 bases from J, with 9 bases between. CDR3 amino acids: CASSFQGVNQPQHF. The CDR3 DNA sequence: TGTGCCAGCAGCTTCCAGGGCGTCAATCAGCCCCAGCATTTT. Supplemented by reference TRBV7-6 and TRBJ1-5, the full variable domain reads GAGVSQSPRYKVTKRGQDVALRCDPISGHVSLYWYRQALGQGPEFLTYFNYEAQQDKSGLPNDRFSAERPEGSISTLTIQRTEQRDSAMYRCASSFQGVNQPQHFGDGTRLSIL.

This clonotype was observed many times. The rearrangement links TRBV27 to TRBJ1-5; TRBD1 might be the D (5 bases). The length of the CDR3 is 15 residues. Per the germline V gene, CDR1 is MNHEY and CDR2 is SMNVEV (reference sequence). The CDR3, as DNA: TGTGCTGAGGGGTTCAAGGGTAGCGTCGATCAGCCCCAGCATTTT. Translation: CAEGFKGSVDQPQHF.